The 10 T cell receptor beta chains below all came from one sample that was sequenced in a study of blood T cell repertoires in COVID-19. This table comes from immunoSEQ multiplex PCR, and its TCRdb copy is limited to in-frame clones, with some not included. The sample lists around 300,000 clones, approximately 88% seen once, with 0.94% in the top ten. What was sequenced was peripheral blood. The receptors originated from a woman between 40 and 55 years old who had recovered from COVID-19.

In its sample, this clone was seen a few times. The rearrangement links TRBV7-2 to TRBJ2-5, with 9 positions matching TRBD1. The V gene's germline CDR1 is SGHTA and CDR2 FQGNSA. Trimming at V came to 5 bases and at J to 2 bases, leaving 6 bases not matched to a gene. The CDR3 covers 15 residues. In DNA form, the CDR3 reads TGTGCCAGCAGCACTGGACAGGGGACGCAAGAGACCCAGTACTTC. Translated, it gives CASSTGQGTQETQYF.

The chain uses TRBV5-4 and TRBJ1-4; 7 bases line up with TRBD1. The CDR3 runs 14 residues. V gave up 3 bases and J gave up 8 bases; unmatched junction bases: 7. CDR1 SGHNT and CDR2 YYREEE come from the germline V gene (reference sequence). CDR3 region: CASSSTDRDEKLFF. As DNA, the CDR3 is TGTGCCAGCAGCTCAACAGACAGGGACGAAAAACTGTTTTTT.

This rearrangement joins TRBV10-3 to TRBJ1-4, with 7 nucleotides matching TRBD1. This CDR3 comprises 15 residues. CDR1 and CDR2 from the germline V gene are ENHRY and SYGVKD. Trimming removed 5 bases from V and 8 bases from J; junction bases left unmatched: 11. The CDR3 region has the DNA TGTGCCATCAGTCCCGGGCACAGGGGCGAAGAAAAACTGTTTTTT. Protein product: CAISPGHRGEEKLFF.

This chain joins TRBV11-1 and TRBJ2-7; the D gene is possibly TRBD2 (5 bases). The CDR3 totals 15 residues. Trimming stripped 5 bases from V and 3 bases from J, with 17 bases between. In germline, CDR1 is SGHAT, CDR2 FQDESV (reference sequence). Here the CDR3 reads CASSQADGLNYEQYF. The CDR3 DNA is TGTGCCAGCAGCCAAGCGGACGGATTAAACTACGAGCAGTACTTC. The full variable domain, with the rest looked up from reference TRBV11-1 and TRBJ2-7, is EAEVAQSPRYKITEKSQAVAFWCDPISGHATLYWYRQILGQGPELLVQFQDESVVDDSQLPKDRFSAERLKGVDSTLKIQPAELGDSAMYLCASSQADGLNYEQYFGPGTRLTVT.

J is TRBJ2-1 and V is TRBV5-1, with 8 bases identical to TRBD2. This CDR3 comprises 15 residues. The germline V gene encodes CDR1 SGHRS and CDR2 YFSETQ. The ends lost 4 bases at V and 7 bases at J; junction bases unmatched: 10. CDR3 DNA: TGCGCCAGCAGCATCGGACTAGCCCCGGGAAATGAGCAGTTCTTC. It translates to CASSIGLAPGNEQFF.

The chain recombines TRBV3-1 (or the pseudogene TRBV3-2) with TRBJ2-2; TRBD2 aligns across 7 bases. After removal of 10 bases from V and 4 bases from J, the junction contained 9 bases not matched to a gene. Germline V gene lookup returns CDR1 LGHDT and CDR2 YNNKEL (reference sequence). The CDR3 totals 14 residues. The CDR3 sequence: CATTGEGITGELFF. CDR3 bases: TGTGCCACCACGGGGGAGGGGATCACCGGGGAGCTGTTTTTT.

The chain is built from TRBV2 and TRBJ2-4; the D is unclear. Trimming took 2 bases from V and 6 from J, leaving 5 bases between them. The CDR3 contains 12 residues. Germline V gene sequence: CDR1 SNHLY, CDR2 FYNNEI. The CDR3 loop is CASSESGNIQYF. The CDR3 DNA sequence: TGTGCCAGCAGTGAATCGGGAAACATTCAGTACTTC.

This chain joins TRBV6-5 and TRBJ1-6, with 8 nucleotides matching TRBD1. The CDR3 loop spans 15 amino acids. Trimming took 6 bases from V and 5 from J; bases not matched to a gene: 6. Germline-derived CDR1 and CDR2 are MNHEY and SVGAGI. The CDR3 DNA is TGTGCCAGCAGACGGGGACAGGAAAATAATTCACCCCTCCACTTT. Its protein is CASRRGQENNSPLHF.

CDR3 sequence reads: CASSRDSPRGGPLHF. The CDR3 DNA follows: TGTGCCAGCAGCCGGGACAGCCCCCGGGGAGGACCCCTCCACTTT. J is TRBJ1-6 and V is TRBV5-7, with 7 bases aligning to TRBD1. TRBV5-7 is placed among ORFs of uncertain function. V was pared by 4 bases and J by 12 bases, with 13 bases of the junction left unmatched. The CDR3 contains 15 residues.

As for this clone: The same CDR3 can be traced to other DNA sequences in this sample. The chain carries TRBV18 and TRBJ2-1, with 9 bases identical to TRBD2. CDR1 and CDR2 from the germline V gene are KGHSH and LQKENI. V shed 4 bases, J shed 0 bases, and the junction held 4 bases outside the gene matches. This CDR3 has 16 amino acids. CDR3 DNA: TGTGCCAGCTCACGACGTAGCGGGAGCTCCTACAATGAGCAGTTCTTC. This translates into CASSRRSGSSYNEQFF.